This T cell receptor beta chain was found in a study of Graves' ophthalmopathy and Graves' hyperthyroidism. Study observations and caveats: Most thyroid-expanded clonotypes exceeding 0.001 frequency were also found in blood. Discrimination between ophthalmopathy and stable hyperthyroidism by a 13-signature model showed 85% to 90% sensitivity and roughly 81% specificity.

Hyperthyroidism patients, aged 18 to 65, were newly diagnosed, under 2 months' duration. Uncontrolled infections, pregnancy, lactation or other autoimmune diseases led to patient exclusion. From RNA, the CDR3 regions of TCR beta chains were amplified and sequenced. RT-PCR in the first round used HTBI primers; a second-round multiplex PCR followed. TCRdb fed the multiplex PCR reads into MiXCR, producing one record per CDR3 protein. The data contain around 1,000,000 distinct CDR3 sequences, about 36% of them seen just once; the ten biggest clones take up around 10%. Points on this clonotype: Its target is unknown.

Sequencing used peripheral blood or thyroid tissue (not recorded which). This sequence originates from an adult man with Graves' hyperthyroidism.

This CDR3 is CSAVVQDRAFEQYF. CDR3 sequence (DNA): TGCAGTGCCGTGGTCCAGGACAGGGCTTTCGAGCAGTACTTC. The genes are TRBV20-1 and TRBJ2-7; 8 bases are a match to TRBD1. The CDR3 is made up of 14 amino acids. Germline V CDR1 and CDR2: DFQATT, SNEGSKA (reference sequence). V was clipped by 6 bases and J by 6 bases; unmatched bases: 13.